The text below deals with one TCR beta chain. Its antigen remains unknown. These data are taken from a study of T cell repertoires in cytomegalovirus infection. The overall study: Public signatures in TCR beta pointed to CMV infection and matching HLA type.

TCRdb itself ran the reads through MiXCR, one entry per CDR3 protein. The table includes about 340,000 distinct CDR3 sequences, roughly 29% detected once. V was clipped by 6 bases and J by 4 bases; unmatched bases: 7. The CDR3 contains 14 residues. The germline gives CDR1 SGHTA, CDR2 FQGNSA. The TCR sequence derives from a human donor in good health (CMV status not recorded). Some clones in this sample may be carry-over from other donors' samples. Material: cultured PBMCs, obtained from culture after CMV antigen stimulation. The chain carries TRBV7-2 and TRBJ1-2, with 8 bases aligning to TRBD1. CDR3 residues: CASSDRGGAYGYTF. In nucleotides, the CDR3 is TGTGCCAGCAGTGACAGGGGAGGGGCCTATGGCTACACCTTC.